This T cell receptor beta chain emerged from a study of technical replicates of blood from a handful of donors. TCRdb's table, derived via immunoSEQ multiplex PCR, lists solely in-frame clones and lacks some. The sample has about 80,000 clones; roughly 91% are singletons. The germline CDR1 and CDR2 sequences are WNHNN and SYGVQD (reference sequence). V lost 10 bases and J lost 5, with 12 bases in between. There are 11 residues in the CDR3. The chain has TRBV10-1 and TRBJ2-7, with D possibly matching TRBD1 (5 bases). The material sequenced was T cells isolated from PBMCs. This sequence originates from a human donor in good health. The CDR3 spells CANRTGDEQYF. The CDR3 DNA reads TGCGCCAACCGAACAGGAGACGAGCAGTACTTC.